This is a list of T cell receptor beta chains from one sample in a study of beta chain features in type 1 diabetes. Measured with immunoSEQ multiplex PCR; TCRdb has only the in-frame clones, and not every one. Here the sample spans over 100,000 clones, roughly 43% being singletons. The sequencing sample was made of stem cell memory CD4+ T cells from blood. The source of these receptors is a young woman in good health. Both conserved end residues are part of each CDR3. D genes are given only for firm matches. Clone size is stated in some rows and not others, as once, few, many or a class when expanded.

>once|TRBJ2-7|TRBV5-8|-
CASSLVPFKQYF
TGTGCCAGCAGCCTTGTTCCGTTTAAGCAGTACTTC
>-|TRBJ2-7|TRBV7-2|TRBD1
CASSTRQGPYEQYF
TGTGCCAGCAGCACCCGACAGGGACCGTACGAGCAGTACTTC
>-|TRBJ1-4|TRBV9|-
CASSVGDSATNEKLFF
TGTGCCAGCAGCGTAGGGGACTCAGCAACTAATGAAAAACTGTTTTTT
>-|TRBJ1-1|TRBV6-5|-
CASMLQGWNTEAFF
TGTGCCAGCATGCTACAGGGATGGAACACTGAAGCTTTCTTT
>few|TRBJ1-1|TRBV7-9|-
CASSPDSPEAFF
TGTGCCAGCAGCCCGGACAGCCCGGAAGCTTTCTTT
>-|TRBJ2-5|TRBV28|-
CASGRGWKETQYF
TGTGCCAGCGGAAGGGGGTGGAAAGAGACCCAGTACTTC
>-|TRBJ1-1|TRBV5-6|-
CASSLGRRSNTEAFF
TGTGCCAGCAGCTTGGGCAGACGGAGCAACACTGAAGCTTTCTTT
>-|TRBJ2-7|TRBV5-6|TRBD2
CASSSTGLAGGYEQYF
TGTGCCAGCAGCTCAACAGGACTAGCGGGAGGGTACGAGCAGTACTTC
>few|TRBJ1-1|TRBV7-3|-
CASSFGGPFTEAFF
TGTGCCAGCAGCTTCGGGGGGCCGTTCACTGAAGCTTTCTTT
>-|TRBJ1-2|TRBV6-6|TRBD1
CASWDRVYGYTF
TGTGCCAGCTGGGACAGGGTTTATGGCTACACCTTC
>few|TRBJ2-6|TRBV28|TRBD1
CASSPWTGRPSGANVLTF
TGTGCCAGCAGTCCCTGGACAGGGCGCCCATCTGGGGCCAACGTCCTGACTTTC
>-|TRBJ2-7|TRBV5-1|TRBD1
CASSLVGTGAYEQYF
TGCGCCAGCAGCTTGGTGGGGACAGGAGCCTACGAGCAGTACTTC
>-|TRBJ2-2|TRBV27|-
CASNSGASGYPAGTGELFF
TGTGCCAGCAACTCAGGGGCTAGCGGATACCCGGCGGGCACCGGGGAGCTGTTTTTT
>-|TRBJ2-1|TRBV29-1|TRBD2
CSVAPSGRDFYNEQFF
TGCAGCGTTGCCCCTAGCGGGAGGGACTTCTACAATGAGCAGTTCTTC
>-|TRBJ2-7|TRBV10-3|-
CAIRGDWSGSYEQYF
TGTGCCATCAGGGGGGACTGGAGTGGCTCCTACGAGCAGTACTTC
>-|TRBJ2-3|TRBV20-1|TRBD2
CSATSADTQYF
TGCAGTGCAACTAGCGCGGATACGCAGTATTTT
>-|TRBJ1-1|TRBV5-1|TRBD1
CASESPTGVGAFF
TGCGCCAGCGAATCCCCGACAGGGGTCGGAGCTTTCTTT
>-|TRBJ1-5|TRBV2|TRBD1
CASSEQGGNQPQHF
TGTGCCAGCAGTGAACAGGGGGGCAATCAGCCCCAGCATTTT
>few|TRBJ2-5|TRBV4-2|-
CASSQAYRGQETQYF
TGTGCCAGCAGCCAAGCCTACCGGGGCCAAGAGACCCAGTACTTC
>-|TRBJ2-7|TRBV4-3|TRBD1
CASSRAGQGSYEQYF
TGCGCCAGCAGCCGCGCGGGACAGGGTAGCTACGAGCAGTACTTC
>few|TRBJ2-3|TRBV7-9|TRBD2
CASSWPSGGSTDTQYF
TGTGCCAGCAGCTGGCCCAGCGGGGGAAGCACAGATACGCAGTATTTT
>-|TRBJ2-2|TRBV7-3|-
CASSLTHPGRVNTGELFF
TGTGCCAGCAGCTTAACGCATCCGGGTCGGGTGAACACCGGGGAGCTGTTTTTT
>few|TRBJ2-7|TRBV29-1|TRBD2
CSVDGLAGSSYEQYF
TGCAGCGTTGATGGGCTAGCGGGGAGCTCCTACGAGCAGTACTTC
>few|TRBJ2-7|TRBV29-1|TRBD1
CSVDGQGALGYEQYF
TGCAGCGTTGACGGACAGGGGGCGTTGGGGTACGAGCAGTACTTC
>once|TRBJ2-7|TRBV6-6|TRBD1
CASSSPTGIDRDEQYF
TGTGCCAGCAGTTCCCCGACAGGGATCGATCGGGACGAGCAGTACTTC
>-|TRBJ2-1|TRBV2|TRBD1
CASIPDAFNRGTEQFF
TGTGCCAGCATACCCGACGCGTTTAACAGGGGCACTGAGCAGTTCTTC
>-|TRBJ2-1|TRBV4-2|-
CASSQAYNEQFF
TGTGCCAGCAGCCAAGCTTACAATGAGCAGTTCTTC
>-|TRBJ2-7|TRBV18|TRBD2
CASSPTSGHYYEQYF
TGTGCCAGCTCACCGACTAGCGGTCATTACTACGAGCAGTACTTC
>once|TRBJ2-7|TRBV7-2|-
CASSTGASSYEQYF
TGTGCCAGCAGCACAGGCGCCAGCTCCTACGAGCAGTACTTC
>few|TRBJ1-2|TRBV28|-
CASSRGARSYGYTF
TGTGCCAGCAGCCGTGGGGCGAGAAGCTATGGCTACACCTTC
>-|TRBJ2-3|TRBV5-1|-
CASSPGDRTDTQYF
TGCGCCAGCAGCCCGGGGGACCGCACAGATACGCAGTATTTT
>-|TRBJ1-5|TRBV5-6|-
CASSLGPGKGNQPQHF
TGTGCCAGCAGCTTGGGGCCGGGGAAAGGGAATCAGCCCCAGCATTTT
>once|TRBJ2-3|TRBV5-1|TRBD2
CASSLGASGVGGDTQYF
TGCGCCAGCAGCTTGGGGGCTAGCGGGGTAGGAGGCGATACGCAGTATTTT
>-|TRBJ1-1|TRBV9|-
CASSVSGVRGTEAFF
TGTGCCAGCAGCGTTTCCGGGGTCAGAGGGACTGAAGCTTTCTTT
>-|TRBJ1-4|TRBV9|-
CASSRAGNANEKLFF
TGTGCCAGCAGTCGCGCGGGGAACGCTAATGAAAAACTGTTTTTT
>-|TRBJ1-2|TRBV2|TRBD1
CATRAGGNGYTF
TGTGCCACCAGGGCAGGGGGCAATGGCTACACCTTC
>few|TRBJ2-2|TRBV5-1|-
CASRSRENTGELFF
TGCGCCAGCAGATCGCGGGAGAACACCGGGGAGCTGTTTTTT
>-|TRBJ2-3|TRBV9|-
CASSVEPRGTDTQYF
TGTGCCAGCAGCGTAGAACCCAGGGGCACAGATACGCAGTATTTT
>-|TRBJ2-3|TRBV5-1|-
CASSPAGTSTDTQYF
TGCGCCAGCAGCCCCGCCGGGACTAGCACAGATACGCAGTATTTT